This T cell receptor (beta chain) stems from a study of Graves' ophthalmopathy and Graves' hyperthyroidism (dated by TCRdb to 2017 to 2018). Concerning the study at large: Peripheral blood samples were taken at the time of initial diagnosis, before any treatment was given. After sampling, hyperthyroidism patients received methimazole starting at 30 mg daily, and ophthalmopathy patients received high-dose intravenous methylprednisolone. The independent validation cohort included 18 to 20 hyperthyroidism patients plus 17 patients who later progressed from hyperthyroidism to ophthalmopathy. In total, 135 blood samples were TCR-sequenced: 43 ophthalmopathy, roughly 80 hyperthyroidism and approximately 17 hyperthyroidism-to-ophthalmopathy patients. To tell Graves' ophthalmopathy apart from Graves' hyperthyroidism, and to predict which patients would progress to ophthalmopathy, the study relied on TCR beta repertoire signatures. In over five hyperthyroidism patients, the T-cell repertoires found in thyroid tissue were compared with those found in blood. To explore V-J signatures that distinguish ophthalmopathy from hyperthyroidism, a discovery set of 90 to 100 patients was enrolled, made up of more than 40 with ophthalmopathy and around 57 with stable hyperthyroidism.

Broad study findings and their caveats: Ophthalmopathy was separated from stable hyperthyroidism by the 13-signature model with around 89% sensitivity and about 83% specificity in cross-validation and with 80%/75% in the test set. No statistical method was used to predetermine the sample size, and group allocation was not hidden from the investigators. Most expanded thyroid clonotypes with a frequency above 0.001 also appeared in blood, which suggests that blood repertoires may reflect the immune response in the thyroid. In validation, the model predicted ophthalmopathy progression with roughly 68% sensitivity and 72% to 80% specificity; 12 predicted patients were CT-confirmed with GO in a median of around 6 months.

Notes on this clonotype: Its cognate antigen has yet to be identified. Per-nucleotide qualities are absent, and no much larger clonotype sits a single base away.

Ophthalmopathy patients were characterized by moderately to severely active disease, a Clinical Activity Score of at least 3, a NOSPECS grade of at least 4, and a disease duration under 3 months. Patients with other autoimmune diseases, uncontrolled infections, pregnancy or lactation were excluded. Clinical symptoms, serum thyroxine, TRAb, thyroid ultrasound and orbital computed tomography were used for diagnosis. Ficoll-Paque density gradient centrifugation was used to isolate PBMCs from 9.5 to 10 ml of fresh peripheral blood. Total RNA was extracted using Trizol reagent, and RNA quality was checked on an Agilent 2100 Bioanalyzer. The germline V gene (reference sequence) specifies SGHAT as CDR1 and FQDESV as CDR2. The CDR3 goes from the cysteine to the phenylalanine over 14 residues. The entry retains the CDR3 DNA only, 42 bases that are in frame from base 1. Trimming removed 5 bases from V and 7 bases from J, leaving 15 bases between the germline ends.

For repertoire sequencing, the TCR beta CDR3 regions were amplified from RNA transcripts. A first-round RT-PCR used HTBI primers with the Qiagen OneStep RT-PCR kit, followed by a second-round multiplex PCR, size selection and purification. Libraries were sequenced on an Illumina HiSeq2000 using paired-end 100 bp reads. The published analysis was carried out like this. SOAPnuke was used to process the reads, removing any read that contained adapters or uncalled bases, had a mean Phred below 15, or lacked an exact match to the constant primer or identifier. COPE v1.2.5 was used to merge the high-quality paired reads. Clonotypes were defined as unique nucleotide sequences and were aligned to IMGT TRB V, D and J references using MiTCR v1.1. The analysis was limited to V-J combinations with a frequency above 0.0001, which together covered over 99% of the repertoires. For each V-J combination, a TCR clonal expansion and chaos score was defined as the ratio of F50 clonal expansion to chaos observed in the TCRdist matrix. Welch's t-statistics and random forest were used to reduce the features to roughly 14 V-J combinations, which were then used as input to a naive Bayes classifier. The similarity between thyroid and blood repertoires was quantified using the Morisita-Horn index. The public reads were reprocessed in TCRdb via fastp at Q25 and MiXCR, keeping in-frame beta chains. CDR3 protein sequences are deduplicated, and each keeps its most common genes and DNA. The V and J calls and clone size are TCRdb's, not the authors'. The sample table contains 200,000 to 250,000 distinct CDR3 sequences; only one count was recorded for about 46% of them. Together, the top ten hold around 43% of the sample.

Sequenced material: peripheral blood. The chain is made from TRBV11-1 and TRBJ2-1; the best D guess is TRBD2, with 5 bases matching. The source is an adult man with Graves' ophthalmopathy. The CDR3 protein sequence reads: CASSLGLAGNEQFF. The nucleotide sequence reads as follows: TGTGCCAGCAGCCTAGGTCTAGCTGGGAATGAGCAGTTCTTC. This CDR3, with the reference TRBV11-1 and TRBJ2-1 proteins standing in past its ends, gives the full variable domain EAEVAQSPRYKITEKSQAVAFWCDPISGHATLYWYRQILGQGPELLVQFQDESVVDDSQLPKDRFSAERLKGVDSTLKIQPAELGDSAMYLCASSLGLAGNEQFFGPGTRLTVL.